This T cell receptor (beta chain) was retrieved from a study of blood T cell repertoires in COVID-19. Study at large: The origin of the acute and convalescent COVID-19 samples was the United States, Italy and Spain. Sources were T cells, B-cell-depleted T cells, or PBMCs; the material itself was cDNA or gDNA.

The Seattle site enrolled patients during active infection and followed them longitudinally. Germline lookup yields CDR1 LNHDA and CDR2 SQIVND (reference sequence). The CDR3 has 13 amino acids. V was pared by 3 bases and J by 8 bases, with 3 bases of the junction left unmatched. In the source study's methods: Amplification with reference gene primers provided the estimates of nucleated cell counts. Some clones are missing from TCRdb's copy, which holds only in-frame ones; the method was immunoSEQ multiplex PCR. The DNA gave D and trimming, while V, J and clone size come from that table. The table shows 250,000 to 350,000 clones, with about 90% occurring only once.

The receptor comes from a woman in her twenties or thirties with COVID-19, enrolled during active disease. V is TRBV19 and J is TRBJ2-1; 8 bases agree with TRBD2. Sequencing was performed on peripheral blood. The CDR3, as DNA: TGTGCCAGTAGTATTTATAGCGGGGATGAGCAGTTCTTC. The encoded protein is CASSIYSGDEQFF.